This T cell receptor beta chain is drawn from a study of patients and donors after allogeneic stem cell transplantation. Trimming stripped 2 bases from V and 9 bases from J, with 14 bases between. The CDR3 runs 13 residues. In germline, CDR1 is SQVTM, CDR2 ANQGSEA. This clonotype was observed at least ten times. TCRdb used MiXCR to reprocess the RT-PCR reads, holding one entry per CDR3 protein. The sample includes approximately 88,000 distinct CDR3 sequences, less than 5% of them seen just once. The source material was blood, either unsorted or a sorted T cell fraction (not recorded which). The V call is TRBV29-1, the J call TRBJ2-1; a possible D gene is TRBD1 (6 bases). The TCR comes from a human donor who was either an allogeneic HSCT recipient or a stem cell or donor lymphocyte infusion donor (not recorded which). It is not recorded whose cells these are; they may come from a transplant donor. CDR3 region: CSVELGRGGEQFF. The DNA for the CDR3 is TGCAGCGTTGAACTTGGGAGAGGGGGTGAGCAGTTCTTC.